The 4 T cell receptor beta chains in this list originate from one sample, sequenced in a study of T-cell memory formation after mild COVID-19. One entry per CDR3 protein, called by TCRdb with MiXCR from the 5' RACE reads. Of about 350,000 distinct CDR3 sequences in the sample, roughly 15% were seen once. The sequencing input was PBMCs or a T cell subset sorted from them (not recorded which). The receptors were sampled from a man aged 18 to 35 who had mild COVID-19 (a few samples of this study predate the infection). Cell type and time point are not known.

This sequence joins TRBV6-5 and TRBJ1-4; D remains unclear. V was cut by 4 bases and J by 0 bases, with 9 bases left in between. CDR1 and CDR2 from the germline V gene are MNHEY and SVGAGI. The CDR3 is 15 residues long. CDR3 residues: CASSLADATNEKLFF. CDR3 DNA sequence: TGTGCCAGCAGTTTAGCGGACGCAACTAATGAAAAACTGTTTTTT.

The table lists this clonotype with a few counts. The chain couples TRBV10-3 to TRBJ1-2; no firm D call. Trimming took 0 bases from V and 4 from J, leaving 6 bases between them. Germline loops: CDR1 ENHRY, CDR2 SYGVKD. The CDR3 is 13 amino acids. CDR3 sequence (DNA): TGTGCCATCAGTGAGTCGGCGGTCTATGGCTACACCTTC. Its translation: CAISESAVYGYTF.

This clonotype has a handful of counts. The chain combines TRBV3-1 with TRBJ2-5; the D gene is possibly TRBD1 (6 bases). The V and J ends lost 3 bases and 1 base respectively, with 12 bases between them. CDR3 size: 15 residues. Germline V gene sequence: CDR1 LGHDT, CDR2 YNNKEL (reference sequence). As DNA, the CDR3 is TGTGCCAGCAGCCACGTAAGGGGGACCCAAGAGACCCAGTACTTC. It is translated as CASSHVRGTQETQYF.

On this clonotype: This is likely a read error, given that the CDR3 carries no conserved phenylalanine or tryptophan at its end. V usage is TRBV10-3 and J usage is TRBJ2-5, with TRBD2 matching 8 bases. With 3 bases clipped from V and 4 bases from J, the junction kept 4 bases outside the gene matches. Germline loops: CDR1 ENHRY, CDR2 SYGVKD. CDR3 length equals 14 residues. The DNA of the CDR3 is TGTGCCATCAGTGACCGGGGGGGCCCAGAGACCCAGTACTTA. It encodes CAISDRGGPETQYL.